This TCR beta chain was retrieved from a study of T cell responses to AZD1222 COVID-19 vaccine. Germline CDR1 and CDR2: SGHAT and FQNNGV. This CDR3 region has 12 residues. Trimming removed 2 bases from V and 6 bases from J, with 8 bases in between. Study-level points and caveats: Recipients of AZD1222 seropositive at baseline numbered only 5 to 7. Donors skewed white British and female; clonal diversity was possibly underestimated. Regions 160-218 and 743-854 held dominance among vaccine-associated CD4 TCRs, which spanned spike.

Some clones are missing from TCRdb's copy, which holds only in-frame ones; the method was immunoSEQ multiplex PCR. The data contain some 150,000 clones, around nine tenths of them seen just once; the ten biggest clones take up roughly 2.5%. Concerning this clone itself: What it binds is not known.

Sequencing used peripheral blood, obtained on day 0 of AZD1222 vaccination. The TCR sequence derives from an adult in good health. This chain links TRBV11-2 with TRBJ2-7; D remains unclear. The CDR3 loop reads CASSLNVAEQYF. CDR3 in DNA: TGTGCCAGCAGCTTAAACGTGGCCGAGCAGTACTTC.